The rows below give T cell receptor beta chains drawn from one sample of a study of CD8 T cells in ankylosing spondylitis. TCRdb called the 5' RACE reads again in MiXCR, with one record for every CDR3 protein. The sample comprises about 330,000 distinct CDR3 sequences, 7% to 9% of which are singletons, and more than 12% rests with the top ten. Sequencing was done on a sample of blood, either unsorted or a sorted T cell fraction (not recorded which). These receptors originate from a male donor with ankylosing spondylitis. The CDR3 runs from the conserved cysteine through the conserved F or W. D genes are given only for firm matches. Size is omitted from some rows. Given values are once, few, many or a class for expanded clones.

d_gene	v_gene	j_gene	abundance	CDR3aa	CDR3nt
-	TRBV6-6	TRBJ2-7	once	CASSTGTNEQYF	TGTGCCAGCAGCACAGGGACCAACGAGCAGTACTTC
TRBD1	TRBV11-2	TRBJ2-7	-	CASSLGPGQGYEQYF	TGTGCCAGCAGCTTAGGCCCGGGACAGGGCTACGAGCAGTACTTC
TRBD2	TRBV7-2	TRBJ2-1	-	CARGSGLAGYNEQFF	TGTGCCAGGGGCTCCGGACTAGCGGGCTACAATGAGCAGTTCTTC
-	TRBV12-3/TRBV12-4	TRBJ1-1	many	CASRPFNTEAFF	TGTGCCAGCAGACCATTCAACACTGAAGCTTTCTTT
TRBD2	TRBV12-3/TRBV12-4	TRBJ2-2	-	CASSPPAGGANTGELVF	TGTGCCAGCAGTCCCCCGGCGGGAGGAGCGAACACCGGGGAGCTGGTTTTT
TRBD1	TRBV6-1	TRBJ1-1	few	CASTRTGVTEAFF	TGTGCCAGCACTAGGACAGGGGTGACTGAAGCTTTCTTT
TRBD2	TRBV20-1	TRBJ2-7	many	CSASPGLAGEQGYEQYF	TGCAGTGCTTCACCGGGACTAGCGGGAGAACAAGGCTACGAGCAGTACTTC
TRBD1	TRBV10-2	TRBJ2-7	-	CASRPLGQGGRTYEQYF	TGCGCCAGCAGGCCCCTGGGACAGGGAGGAAGGACCTACGAGCAGTACTTC
TRBD1	TRBV7-3	TRBJ2-1	few	CASSLGTGSSYNEQFF	TGTGCCAGCAGCTTAGGGACAGGAAGCTCCTACAATGAGCAGTTCTTC
TRBD2	TRBV4-1	TRBJ2-1	few	CASSQGVAGIYNEQFF	TGCGCCAGCAGCCAAGGCGTAGCGGGCATCTACAATGAGCAGTTCTTC
-	TRBV11-2	TRBJ1-4	few	CASRSTGRYNEKLFF	TGTGCCAGCAGGTCGACGGGACGGTATAATGAAAAACTGTTTTTT
TRBD2	TRBV20-1	TRBJ2-2	many	CSAKGLAGVDGELFF	TGCAGTGCCAAGGGGCTAGCGGGAGTTGACGGGGAGCTGTTTTTT
TRBD2	TRBV5-1	TRBJ2-5	-	CASRLGLAGDETQYF	TGCGCCAGCAGATTAGGGTTAGCGGGAGATGAGACCCAGTACTTC
-	TRBV12-3/TRBV12-4	TRBJ1-1	few	CATQRGGATEAFF	TGTGCCACCCAGCGAGGTGGGGCGACTGAAGCTTTCTTT
-	TRBV5-1	TRBJ2-7	many	CASSPGTISGEQYF	TGCGCCAGCAGCCCCGGGACCATCAGTGGGGAGCAGTACTTC
TRBD2	TRBV2	TRBJ2-7	-	CASTRLAGIGEQYF	TGTGCCAGCACCCGACTAGCGGGAATCGGCGAGCAGTACTTC
-	TRBV4-1	TRBJ1-6	few	CASSQAGGDNSPLHF	TGCGCCAGCAGCCAGGCGGGTGGTGATAATTCACCCCTCCACTTT
-	TRBV3-1	TRBJ1-6	-	CASSQKGRDNSPLHF	TGTGCCAGCAGCCAAAAGGGACGGGATAATTCACCCCTCCACTTT
-	TRBV7-2	TRBJ2-7	-	CASSWYYEQYF	TGTGCCAGCAGCTGGTACTACGAGCAGTACTTC
-	TRBV12-5	TRBJ2-1	-	CASGLVLDFIRGNEQFF	TGTGCTAGTGGTTTGGTACTTGATTTCATCCGCGGCAATGAGCAGTTCTTC
-	TRBV15	TRBJ2-7	-	CATSREPGPAIGHEQYF	TGTGCCACCAGCAGGGAACCCGGCCCGGCCATAGGACACGAGCAGTACTTC
-	TRBV7-9	TRBJ2-2	few	CASRFTANTGELFF	TGTGCCAGCAGATTTACAGCAAACACCGGGGAGCTGTTTTTT
-	TRBV3-1	TRBJ1-5	many	CASSSGGGAFNQPQHF	TGTGCCAGCAGCTCTGGAGGGGGGGCATTCAATCAGCCCCAGCATTTT
-	TRBV2	TRBJ2-7	few	CASSPTTQHEQYF	TGTGCCAGCAGTCCTACGACACAACACGAGCAGTACTTC
-	TRBV9	TRBJ1-1	few	CASSEGNTEAFF	TGTGCCAGCAGTGAGGGGAACACTGAAGCTTTCTTT
-	TRBV12-3/TRBV12-4	TRBJ2-3	many	CASSLGRGPFADTQYF	TGTGCCAGCAGTTTAGGACGGGGGCCCTTTGCAGATACGCAGTATTTT
-	TRBV7-2	TRBJ2-2	-	CASSLKAGHANTGELFF	TGTGCCAGCAGCTTGAAAGCGGGCCACGCGAACACCGGGGAGCTGTTTTTT
-	TRBV28	TRBJ2-7	-	CASSLAQTLWYF	TGTGCCAGCAGTTTGGCTCAGACCTTATGGTACTTC
TRBD1	TRBV20-1	TRBJ1-6	-	CSAQPGTENSPLHF	TGCAGTGCTCAACCCGGGACAGAGAATTCACCCCTCCACTTT
-	TRBV28	TRBJ2-1	few	CASSLGAPPNNEQFF	TGTGCCAGCAGCCTTGGGGCTCCTCCTAACAATGAGCAGTTCTTC
-	TRBV11-2	TRBJ2-2	many	CASSLVGGPPGELFF	TGTGCCAGCAGCTTAGTAGGAGGGCCTCCCGGGGAGCTGTTTTTT